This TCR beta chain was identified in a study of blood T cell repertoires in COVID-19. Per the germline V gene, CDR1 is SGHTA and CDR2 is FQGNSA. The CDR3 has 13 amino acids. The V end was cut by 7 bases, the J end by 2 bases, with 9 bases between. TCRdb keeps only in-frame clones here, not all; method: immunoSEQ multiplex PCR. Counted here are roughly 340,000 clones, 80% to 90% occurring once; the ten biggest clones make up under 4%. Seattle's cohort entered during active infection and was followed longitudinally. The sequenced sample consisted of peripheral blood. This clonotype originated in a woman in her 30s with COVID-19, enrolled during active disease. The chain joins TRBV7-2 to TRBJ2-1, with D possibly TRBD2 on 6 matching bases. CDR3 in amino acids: CASTPGAYNEQFF. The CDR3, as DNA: TGTGCCAGCACTCCGGGGGCCTACAATGAGCAGTTCTTC.